This paragraph covers one T cell receptor (beta chain) sequence. This entry comes from a study of technical replicates of blood from several donors. V shed 9 bases and J 3 bases; nucleotides not matched to a gene: 1. The CDR3 has 11 amino acids. Germline V CDR1 and CDR2: LNHDA, SQIVND (reference sequence). Repertoires were generated with immunoSEQ multiplex PCR, while TCRdb's copy carries only in-frame clones and drops some. The repertoire has roughly 76,000 clones, 85% to 95% of them found once; the top ten carry about 0.4%. The V call is TRBV19, the J call TRBJ1-2; 7 nucleotides align to TRBD1. What was sequenced was T cells isolated from PBMCs. The sequence was obtained from a human donor in good health. The CDR3, as DNA: TGTGCCAGCGGACAGGACTATGGCTACACCTTC. It specifies CASGQDYGYTF.